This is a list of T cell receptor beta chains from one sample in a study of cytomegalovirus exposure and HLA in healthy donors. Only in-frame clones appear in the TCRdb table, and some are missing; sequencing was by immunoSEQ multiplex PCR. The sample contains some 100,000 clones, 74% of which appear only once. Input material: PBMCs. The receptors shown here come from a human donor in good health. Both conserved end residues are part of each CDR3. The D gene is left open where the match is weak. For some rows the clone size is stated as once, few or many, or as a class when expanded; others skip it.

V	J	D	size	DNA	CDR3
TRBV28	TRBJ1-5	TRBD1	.	TGTGCCAGCAGTCAAAGCGGGGACAGGTCGAGGCCCCAGCATTTT	CASSQSGDRSRPQHF
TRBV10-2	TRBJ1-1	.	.	TGCGCCAGCGCGGGGGGCGGGGGCACTGAAGCTTTCTTT	CASAGGGGTEAFF
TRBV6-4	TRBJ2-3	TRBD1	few	TGTGCCAGCAGTACAGGGGGCGTAGGTACGCAGTATTTT	CASSTGGVGTQYF
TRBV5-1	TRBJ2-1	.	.	TGCGCCAGCAGCCCTACGGGAGTAGTGAATGAGCAGTTCTTC	CASSPTGVVNEQFF
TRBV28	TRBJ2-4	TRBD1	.	TGTGCCAGCACCTCAATGACAGGGGCCCTAGCCAAAAACATTCAGTACTTC	CASTSMTGALAKNIQYF
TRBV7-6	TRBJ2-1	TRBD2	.	TGTGCCAGCAGCTTACAGGGATCGGGACTAGCGGCAATCAATGAGCAGTTCTTC	CASSLQGSGLAAINEQFF
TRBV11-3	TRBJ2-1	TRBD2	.	TGTGCCAGCAGCGTCGTGGGGACACTAGCGGGAGGCGATGAGCAGTTCTTC	CASSVVGTLAGGDEQFF
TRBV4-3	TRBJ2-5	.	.	TGCGCCAGCAGCCCTGGAAGTCAGGGTTCGCAGACCCAGTACTTC	CASSPGSQGSQTQYF
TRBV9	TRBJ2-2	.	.	TGTGCCAGCACCTTCAAAGAGGGGGCCGGGGAGCTGTTTTTT	CASTFKEGAGELFF
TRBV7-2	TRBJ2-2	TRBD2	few	TGTGCCAGCAGCCGTATAGCGGGAGGGGGCACCGGGGAGCTGTTTTTT	CASSRIAGGGTGELFF
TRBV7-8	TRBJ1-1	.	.	TGTGCCAGCAGCACAGAGAACACTGAAGCTTTCTTT	CASSTENTEAFF
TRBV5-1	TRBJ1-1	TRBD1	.	TGCGCCAGCAGACCAAGGGACAGGGGCTCGAACACTGAAGCTTTCTTT	CASRPRDRGSNTEAFF
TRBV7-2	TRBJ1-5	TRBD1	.	TGTGCCAGCAGCTTTTGGGACAGGATTTATAGCAATCAGCCCCAGCATTTT	CASSFWDRIYSNQPQHF
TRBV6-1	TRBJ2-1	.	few	TGTGCCAGCAGTGAAGCACGGGTGGATGAGCAGTTCTTC	CASSEARVDEQFF
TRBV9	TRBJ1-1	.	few	TGTGCCAGCAGCCTCCAGGACAGCAGGACTGAAGCTTTCTTT	CASSLQDSRTEAFF
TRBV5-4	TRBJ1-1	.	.	TGTGCCAGCAGCTTTGTACAGCTGAACACTGAAGCTTTCTTT	CASSFVQLNTEAFF
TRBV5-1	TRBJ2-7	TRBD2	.	TGCGCCAGCAGCCTGGCGGGGGGTCTTTCCTACGAGCAGTACTTC	CASSLAGGLSYEQYF
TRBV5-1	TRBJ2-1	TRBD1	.	TGCGCCAGCAGCGGGGAACAGGGGGCTACTCACAATGAGCAGTTCTTC	CASSGEQGATHNEQFF